The rows below give T cell receptor beta chains drawn from one sample of a study of cytomegalovirus exposure and HLA in healthy donors. Only in-frame clones appear in the TCRdb table, and some are missing; sequencing was by immunoSEQ multiplex PCR. The repertoire has approximately 120,000 clones, approximately 80% of them found once; the top ten carry roughly 2.7%. The sequencing input was PBMCs. Receptor source: a female donor in good health and CMV-seronegative. Both conserved end residues are part of each CDR3. The order of the fields is V gene, J gene, clone size, CDR3 protein. Not every row has a clone size; where given, it reads once, few, many or a size class.

V gene: TRBV6-1
J gene: TRBJ2-3
clone size: -
CDR3 protein: CASSEASGGATDTQYF

V gene: TRBV25-1
J gene: TRBJ2-7
clone size: -
CDR3 protein: CASSVSGVFEQYF

V gene: TRBV19
J gene: TRBJ2-7
clone size: -
CDR3 protein: CASSNPGGSLEQYF

V gene: TRBV10-3
J gene: TRBJ1-1
clone size: -
CDR3 protein: CAISSYRVEPEAFF

V gene: TRBV6-4
J gene: TRBJ2-1
clone size: -
CDR3 protein: CASRPLAGGLRRNEQFF

V gene: TRBV5-4
J gene: TRBJ2-3
clone size: -
CDR3 protein: CASRLDGDRGSTDTQYF

V gene: TRBV6-6
J gene: TRBJ1-3
clone size: -
CDR3 protein: CASSPRTGAGNTIYF

V gene: TRBV30
J gene: TRBJ1-2
clone size: -
CDR3 protein: CAWNRAIGGYTF

V gene: TRBV9
J gene: TRBJ2-1
clone size: once
CDR3 protein: CASSVDSGGPYNEQFF

V gene: TRBV27
J gene: TRBJ1-6
clone size: -
CDR3 protein: CASSLSGGAKNSPLHF

V gene: TRBV12-5
J gene: TRBJ1-5
clone size: few
CDR3 protein: CASGGTAANQPQHF

V gene: TRBV2
J gene: TRBJ2-1
clone size: once
CDR3 protein: CASSYRQIEQFF

V gene: TRBV4-3
J gene: TRBJ2-5
clone size: -
CDR3 protein: CASSQVALRQETQYF

V gene: TRBV6-5
J gene: TRBJ1-2
clone size: -
CDR3 protein: CASRQSLANYGYTF

V gene: TRBV5-4
J gene: TRBJ1-5
clone size: few
CDR3 protein: CASSLDGIGDQPQHF

V gene: TRBV7-8
J gene: TRBJ2-3
clone size: -
CDR3 protein: CASSAGAGGPSDTQYF

V gene: TRBV5-8
J gene: TRBJ1-6
clone size: -
CDR3 protein: CASSLVQGTSPLHF

V gene: TRBV11-1
J gene: TRBJ1-1
clone size: -
CDR3 protein: CASSLDRAEAFF

V gene: TRBV7-2
J gene: TRBJ1-1
clone size: -
CDR3 protein: CASSFQKNTEAFF

V gene: TRBV5-1
J gene: TRBJ1-2
clone size: few
CDR3 protein: CASSFDRAGYTF

V gene: TRBV7-2
J gene: TRBJ1-5
clone size: few
CDR3 protein: CASSPLDRRREPQHF

V gene: TRBV25-1
J gene: TRBJ2-5
clone size: -
CDR3 protein: CASTGGEETQYF